Detailed here is one T cell receptor (beta chain). This receptor's antigen is unknown. It has no much larger one-base neighbor in the sample; base qualities were not kept. The time point label on this specimen signifies: baseline before first vaccination. Vaccinee samples were obtained from the UK trials COV001 and COV002, which included a single-blind randomized controlled phase 2/3 trial of AZD1222 (ChAdOx1 nCoV-19) in healthy adults. For TCRbeta chain sequencing, PBMC samples from trial participants were taken at day 0 and at day 28 after the second dose. The record originates from a study of T cell responses to AZD1222 COVID-19 vaccine (dated by TCRdb to about 2021). Describing the broader study: Because spike-specific TCR depth and breadth did not differ between the two schedules, AZD1222 recipients who got a second dose at roughly 4 weeks were pooled with those who got a second dose at roughly 12 weeks. TCR sequencing covered more than 230 trial participants: 200 to 220 given two doses of AZD1222 and approximately 26 given two doses of MenACWY control vaccine. Enrollment into the trials was organized by age into subgroups of 18-55, 56-69 and 70-plus years, and those subgroups contained approximately 150, 30 and 60 TCR-sequenced participants, respectively.

A distance of 5 bases separates the germline ends of V and J, which lose 5 bases and 1 base respectively. The CDR3 holds 12 amino acids from the cysteine to the phenylalanine. Just the 36-base CDR3 DNA is kept, in frame starting at base 1. The germline V gene yields SNHLY for CDR1 and FYNNEI for CDR2. The CDR3 regions of human TCRbeta chains were subjected to immunosequencing. Regarding the original processing steps: TCRs in the repertoires were matched against a reference library of SARS-CoV-2-specific TCRs that had been generated with the MIRA antigen-specificity platform. Breadth was defined as the fraction of unique TCRs that were SARS-CoV-2-associated, and depth was defined as the fraction of total T cells that were SARS-CoV-2-associated. Using the MIRA data, every spike-specific TCR was mapped to the spike region that the TCR reacted to and assigned to either a CD4 or a CD8 class. Log10-transformed breadth and depth values were compared by one-way ANOVA with Sidak's multiple comparisons tests. The source is immuneACCESS, and TCRdb retained only in-frame sequences with V and J called. Part of the clones is not carried over; for the studies checked, unresolved V genes explain less than half of this, and the remainder is unexplained. D and trimming come from the DNA, and the V and J calls and clone size come from that table. For this sample the table gives roughly 120,000 clones, of which about 86% were detected only once. Of the sample, roughly 12% is held by the ten largest clones.

What the research found in general, with its limitations: Participants were mostly white British, with more females than males. The authors suggested clonal diversity may have been underestimated. The 56-69-year group was small, and its depth increase did not reach significance, likely because of low power. CD4 TCRs associated with the vaccine covered the entire spike protein, and the dominant responses were in regions 160-218 and 743-854. After two AZD1222 doses, both the breadth and the depth of spike-specific TCRs were significantly higher than at day 0 and than in MenACWY recipients. Nearly half of unique spike-specific TCRs reportedly recognized epitopes outside regions mutated in the B.1.351 and B.1.1.7 variants. Conclusions about previously exposed vaccinees are limited, since just a handful of AZD1222 recipients were seropositive for SARS-CoV-2 at baseline. Because no day 14 peak-response samples were available, repertoires were characterized only after the peak T cell response.

The TCR comes from an adult in good health. This specimen consisted of peripheral blood, obtained on day 0 of AZD1222 vaccination. Recombination linked TRBV2 to TRBJ1-1, with the D gene too uncertain to name. The CDR3 region: CASSPENTEAFF. The DNA is as follows: TGTGCCAGCAGTCCGGAGAACACTGAAGCTTTCTTT.